This paragraph reports one T cell receptor (beta chain). This sample stems from a study of PD-1 blockade in classical Hodgkin lymphoma. Profiling relied on immunoSEQ multiplex PCR, and the TCRdb table lists in-frame clones only, not all of them. Among about 97,000 clones listed, 75% to 90% were seen once. The CDR3 has 15 residues. V shed 3 bases and J shed 6 bases, with 16 bases lying between them. CDR1 is LGHNA and CDR2 is YSLEER in the germline V gene. Each patient relapsed following autologous stem cell transplantation, and prior brentuximab vedotin exposure differed. The starting material was peripheral blood mononuclear cells (PBMCs), obtained at baseline. This TCR came from a human donor with classical Hodgkin lymphoma. The chain is built from TRBV4-3 and TRBJ2-3, with D maybe TRBD2 (6 bases). The CDR3 loop reads CASSQDAGSVDTQYF. The DNA of the CDR3 is TGCGCCAGCAGCCAGGACGCGGGATCGGTGGATACGCAGTATTTT.